There are many counts of the clone carrying this T cell receptor (beta chain). Arm-PCR of CDR3 regions with iRepertoire HTBI primers generated TCR beta libraries. TCRdb itself ran the multiplex PCR reads through MiXCR, one entry per CDR3 protein. Of around 480,000 distinct CDR3 sequences listed, 15% to 20% were seen once; the top ten hold 12%. The data stem from a study of regulatory T cells in long-lasting Graves disease. Time point of the sample: newly diagnosed GD, antithyroid drugs for less than 3 months. PBMC RNA served as the TCR library source. The CDR3 has 15 residues. V was trimmed by 3 bases and J by 5 bases, leaving 16 bases between them. In germline, CDR1 is MDHEN, CDR2 SYDVKM. The sample was also reused in another study, on T cells in Graves' hyperthyroidism and ophthalmopathy.

The receptor was isolated from a man aged 35 to 55 with Graves disease. This sample comprised peripheral blood mononuclear cells (PBMCs), obtained at new diagnosis, from a patient treated with antithyroid drugs. The chain uses TRBV28 and TRBJ2-5, with D perhaps matching TRBD1 (5 bases). The chain's CDR3 is CASSFPLGVSETQYF. The DNA of the CDR3 is TGTGCCAGCAGTTTTCCTCTAGGGGTTTCGGAGACCCAGTACTTC. The full variable domain, rest sourced from reference TRBV28 and TRBJ2-5, is DVKVTQSSRYLVKRTGEKVFLECVQDMDHENMFWYRQDPGLGLRLIYFSYDVKMKEKGDIPEGYSVSREKKERFSLILESASTNQTSMYLCASSFPLGVSETQYFGPGTRLLVL.